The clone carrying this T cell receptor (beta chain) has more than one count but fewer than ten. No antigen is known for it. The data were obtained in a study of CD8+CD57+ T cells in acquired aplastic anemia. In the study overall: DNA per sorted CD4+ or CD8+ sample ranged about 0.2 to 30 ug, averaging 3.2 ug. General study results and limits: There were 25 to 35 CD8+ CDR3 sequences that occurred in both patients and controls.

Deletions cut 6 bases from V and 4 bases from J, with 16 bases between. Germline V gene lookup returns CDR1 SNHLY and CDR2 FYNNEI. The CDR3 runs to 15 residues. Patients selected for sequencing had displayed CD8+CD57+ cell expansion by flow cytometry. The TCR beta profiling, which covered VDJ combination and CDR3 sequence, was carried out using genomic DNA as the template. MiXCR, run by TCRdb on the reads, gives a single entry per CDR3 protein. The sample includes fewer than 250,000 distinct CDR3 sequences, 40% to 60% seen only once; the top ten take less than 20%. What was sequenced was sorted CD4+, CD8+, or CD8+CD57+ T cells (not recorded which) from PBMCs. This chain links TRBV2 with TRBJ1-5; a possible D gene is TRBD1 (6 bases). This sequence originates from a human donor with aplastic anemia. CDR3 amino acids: CASRLPGAGNQPQHF. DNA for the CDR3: TGTGCCAGCAGATTACCGGGGGCTGGAAATCAGCCCCAGCATTTT.